These 7 T cell receptor beta chains were sequenced from one sample in a study of T-cell reconstitution after alpha-beta-depleted transplantation in children. Preparing the TCRbeta library involved the use of unique molecular identifiers. MiXCR, run by TCRdb on the PCR reads, gives a single entry per CDR3 protein. The data hold roughly 250,000 distinct CDR3 sequences, with 6.5% to 9% observed a single time. The sample was PBMCs, mostly from graft donor cells, taken 180 days after TCRalphabeta/CD19-depleted stem cell transplant. The origin of the receptors is a male patient between 5 and 17 years old who had a stem cell transplant for acute lymphoblastic leukemia, so the T cells may come from the graft donor.

This clonotype was counted a few times. This rearrangement joins TRBV6-1 to TRBJ2-2; 9 nucleotides line up with TRBD2. V lost 8 bases, J lost 5 bases, and 9 bases stayed unmatched. The CDR3 covers 15 residues. Germline V gene sequence: CDR1 MNHNS, CDR2 SASEGT. The chain's CDR3 is CASLKTSGRTGELFF. In DNA, the CDR3 is TGTGCCAGCCTTAAGACTAGCGGACGAACCGGGGAGCTGTTTTTT.

This clonotype was found many times. This rearrangement joins TRBV24-1 to TRBJ1-2, with D perhaps matching TRBD1 (5 bases). The CDR3 has 13 residues. CDR1 and CDR2 (germline): KGHDR, SFDVKD. Trimming took off 9 bases at V and 4 bases at J, with 14 bases between the two ends. The CDR3 loop is CATQRGFGYGYTF. In nucleotides, the CDR3 is TGTGCCACCCAGAGGGGATTCGGCTATGGCTACACCTTC.

The chain joins TRBV7-2 to TRBJ2-7; perhaps TRBD1 as D (6 bases). Germline V CDR1 and CDR2: SGHTA, FQGNSA. V lost 5 bases, J lost 4 bases, and 24 bases lay in between. The CDR3 runs 17 residues. The CDR3: CASSHGQSPKAGYEQYF. The CDR3 nucleotides are TGTGCCAGCAGCCACGGACAGAGCCCCAAAGCTGGTTACGAGCAGTACTTC. Drawing the rest from reference TRBV7-2 and TRBJ2-7, the complete variable domain is GAGVSQSPSNKVTEKGKDVELRCDPISGHTALYWYRQSLGQGLEFLIYFQGNSAPDKSGLPSDRFSAERTGGSVSTLTIQRTQQEDSAVYLCASSHGQSPKAGYEQYFGPGTRLTVT.

This clonotype showed up many times. The J gene is TRBJ1-2, the V gene TRBV4-3, with 7 bases matching TRBD1. The CDR3 loop spans 17 amino acids. J gave up 2 bases and V 4 bases, and 13 bases lay outside the gene matches. Germline loops: CDR1 LGHNA, CDR2 YSLEER. CDR3: CASSLGETGPSNYGYTF. As DNA, the CDR3 is TGCGCCAGCAGCCTAGGAGAGACAGGGCCATCAAACTATGGCTACACCTTC.

This clonotype was observed at least ten times. The chain joins TRBV20-1 to TRBJ1-2, with D tentatively TRBD1 (5 bases). The V end was cut by 0 bases, the J end by 7 bases, with 15 bases between. CDR1 is DFQATT, CDR2 SNEGSKA, per germline (reference sequence). The CDR3 covers 14 residues. The CDR3 DNA reads TGCAGTGCTAGAGATCGGGGGGGGACTCCTGGCTACACCTTC. Translating gives CSARDRGGTPGYTF.

Ten or more counts support this clonotype. The chain joins TRBV12-3 or TRBV12-4 to TRBJ2-7; D unclear. V was trimmed by 6 bases and J by 0 bases, leaving 18 bases between them. The length of the CDR3 is 16 residues. For the CDR3, the DNA is TGTGCCAGCAGGCCCCTCAAGCGACAACTCTCCTACGAGCAGTACTTC. This codes for CASRPLKRQLSYEQYF.

This clonotype has at least ten counts. The chain uses TRBV18 and TRBJ2-2, with D possibly matching TRBD1 (5 bases). V dropped 3 bases and J dropped 4 bases, with 12 bases sitting between them. Germline-derived CDR1 and CDR2 are KGHSH and LQKENI. This CDR3 is built from 15 residues. The CDR3 region is CASSPPAGITGELFF. The CDR3 DNA is TGTGCCAGCTCACCCCCTGCAGGGATCACCGGGGAGCTGTTTTTT. Drawing the rest from reference TRBV18 and TRBJ2-2, the complete variable domain is NAGVMQNPRHLVRRRGQEARLRCSPMKGHSHVYWYRQLPEEGLKFMVYLQKENIIDESGMPKERFSAEFPKEGPSILRIQQVVRGDSAAYFCASSPPAGITGELFFGEGSRLTVL.